This TCR beta chain was captured by sequencing in a study of cytomegalovirus exposure and HLA in healthy donors. For the study at large: The Caucasian-associated ancestry cluster contained approximately 81% of the approximately 400 genotyped donors.

Primers for the PCR totalled 60 Vbeta and 13 Jbeta. Some clones are missing from TCRdb's copy, which holds only in-frame ones; the method was immunoSEQ multiplex PCR. The data show about 85,000 clones, 60% to 80% seen once. This CDR3 has 14 residues. CDR1 is MNHNS, CDR2 SASEGT, per germline. V lost 6 bases to trimming and J lost 6 bases; unmatched junction nucleotides: 8. Points on this clone: Its target is unknown.

Whole-study findings and limits: TCR beta chains numbering some 160 were designated cytomegalovirus-associated. A few chains tied to CMV proved CMV antigen-specific in vitro. Despite most TCR sequences being rare, some public TCRs occurred in many donors.

Sequenced input: PBMCs. This chain uses TRBV6-1 with TRBJ2-3, with 8 bases lining up with TRBD2. The clonotype originates from a woman between 45 and 60 years old in good health and CMV-seropositive. CDR3 in amino acids: CASRERGPGDTQYF. The CDR3 DNA follows: TGTGCCAGCAGAGAGCGGGGGCCGGGTGATACGCAGTATTTT.